The 8 T cell receptor beta chains in this list originate from one sample, sequenced in a study of T-cell reconstitution after alpha-beta-depleted transplantation in children. The TCRbeta library was prepared with unique molecular identifiers. TCRdb reprocessed the PCR reads via MiXCR and lists one record per CDR3 protein. Counted here are over 150,000 distinct CDR3 sequences, less than 8% occurring once; the ten biggest clones make up roughly 3%. The input for sequencing was PBMCs from the stem cell graft donor, taken from the stem cell graft. Source of these receptors: a human donor who donated a stem cell graft to a child with Wiskott-Aldrich syndrome.

The CDR3 is CSAREPNSGSSYNEQFF. CDR3 coding DNA: TGCAGTGCTAGGGAACCAAATAGCGGTAGCTCCTACAATGAGCAGTTCTTC. V usage is TRBV20-1 and J usage is TRBJ2-1, with D possibly matching TRBD2 (6 bases). V dropped 3 bases and J dropped 0 bases, with 18 bases sitting between them. Looked up from germline, CDR1 is DFQATT and CDR2 is SNEGSKA (reference sequence). CDR3 length: 17 residues.

The table lists this clonotype with a few counts. The chain carries TRBV5-5 and TRBJ2-5; TRBD1 matches at 9 bases. J lost 3 bases, V lost 2 bases, and 11 bases had no gene match. The length of the CDR3 is 17 residues. The V gene's germline CDR1 is SGHKS and CDR2 YYEKEE (reference sequence). The CDR3: CASSFGITGGREETQYF. The CDR3 DNA reads TGTGCCAGCAGCTTTGGCATAACAGGGGGCCGCGAAGAGACCCAGTACTTC.

This clonotype was picked up many times. The chain has TRBV5-1 and TRBJ1-1; no firm D call. Deletions cut 4 bases from V and 0 bases from J, with 7 bases between. Germline CDR1 and CDR2: SGHRS and YFSETQ. This CDR3 spans 13 amino acids. The CDR3 nucleotides are TGCGCCAGCAGCAACCAGGTGAACACTGAAGCTTTCTTT. Residues: CASSNQVNTEAFF.

The CDR3: CASSLVRGNEQFF. DNA of the CDR3: TGTGCCAGCAGCTTGGTCCGAGGGAATGAGCAGTTCTTC. V is TRBV11-1 and J is TRBJ2-1; D possibly corresponds to TRBD2 (5 bases). The CDR3 has 13 amino acids. CDR1 is SGHAT, CDR2 FQDESV, per germline (reference sequence). The V gene lost 3 bases and the J gene lost 7 bases, with 10 bases spanning the gap.

This clonotype was observed many times. The V call is TRBV29-1, the J call TRBJ2-5; D perhaps matches TRBD2 (6 bases). The CDR3 consists of 12 residues. From germline, CDR1 is SQVTM and CDR2 ANQGSEA. Trimming cost V 7 bases and J 2 bases, with 11 bases left between them. The CDR3 is CSARAGQETQYF. CDR3 coding DNA: TGCAGCGCACGGGCGGGGCAAGAGACCCAGTACTTC.

This clonotype appeared many times. This chain joins TRBV20-1 and TRBJ2-3, with TRBD2 identical over 8 bases. V was pared by 5 bases and J by 1 base, with 5 bases of the junction left unmatched. Germline CDR1 reads DFQATT; CDR2 reads SNEGSKA (reference sequence). The CDR3 contains 14 residues. The CDR3 coding sequence is TGCAGTGCTGCGGGGGGCTGGGGCACAGATACGCAGTATTTT. Encoded protein: CSAAGGWGTDTQYF.

The chain couples TRBV20-1 to TRBJ2-3; TRBD2 might be the D (6 bases). The CDR3 sequence is 17 residues long. V gave up 3 bases and J gave up 0 bases, with 19 bases separating them. Germline V gene data show CDR1 as DFQATT and CDR2 as SNEGSKA (reference sequence). The CDR3 region has the DNA TGCAGTGCTAGGGAAAAAAGACTGGGGACTAGCACAGATACGCAGTATTTT. Translated: CSAREKRLGTSTDTQYF.

The V call is TRBV5-1, the J call TRBJ1-1, with a weak D call TRBD1 (5 bases). Per the germline V gene, CDR1 is SGHRS and CDR2 is YFSETQ. Between the trimmed V and J ends, which lost 7 bases and 5 bases, there was a span of 18 bases. This CDR3 region has 14 residues. For the CDR3, the DNA is TGCGCCAGCCACCGCCAGGGAGGTGGTACTGAAGCTTTCTTT. This gives the protein CASHRQGGGTEAFF.